A selection of T cell receptor beta chains follows, all from one sample in a study of cytomegalovirus exposure and HLA in healthy donors. The protocol was immunoSEQ multiplex PCR, while the TCRdb copy is restricted to in-frame clones and leaves out a portion. Altogether fewer than 40,000 clones are present, around two thirds being singletons, with the ten largest covering under 25%. The sequenced sample was PBMCs. All receptors derive from a middle-aged man in good health and CMV-seropositive. The CDR3 runs from the conserved cysteine through the conserved F or W. The D gene is left open where the match is weak. The size of a clone is reported for some rows only, either as once, few or many, or as a class for expanded clones.

j_call: TRBJ2-2
d_call: TRBD2
clone_size: .
v_call: TRBV30
cdr3_nt: TGTGCCTGGAGTGTAACTAGCGGGAGGGCCATGCCCTCAGGGGAGCTGTTTTTT
cdr3_aa: CAWSVTSGRAMPSGELFF

j_call: TRBJ2-2
d_call: .
clone_size: .
v_call: TRBV5-1
cdr3_nt: TGCGCCAGCAGCTTGGAGGGGTCCACCGGGGAGCTGTTTTTT
cdr3_aa: CASSLEGSTGELFF

j_call: TRBJ1-1
d_call: TRBD1
clone_size: few
v_call: TRBV5-4
cdr3_nt: TGTGCCAGCAGCTGGGACAGGGGGTCCACTGAAGCTTTCTTT
cdr3_aa: CASSWDRGSTEAFF

j_call: TRBJ2-5
d_call: .
clone_size: few
v_call: TRBV29-1
cdr3_nt: TGCAGCGGGAGCGAGGCCCAAGAGACCCAGTACTTC
cdr3_aa: CSGSEAQETQYF

j_call: TRBJ1-2
d_call: .
clone_size: .
v_call: TRBV5-4
cdr3_nt: TGTGCCAGCAGCTTGGCCTCGGCAGGGAATGGCTACACCTTC
cdr3_aa: CASSLASAGNGYTF

j_call: TRBJ1-4
d_call: .
clone_size: few
v_call: TRBV15
cdr3_nt: TGTGCCACCAGCAGATGGGGAGGGACAACAGGCGAAAAACTGTTTTTT
cdr3_aa: CATSRWGGTTGEKLFF

j_call: TRBJ2-2
d_call: .
clone_size: .
v_call: TRBV5-1
cdr3_nt: TGCGCCAGCAGCTTGGGTCCGGGGGAGCTGTTTTTT
cdr3_aa: CASSLGPGELFF

j_call: TRBJ2-3
d_call: TRBD2
clone_size: .
v_call: TRBV6-4
cdr3_nt: TGTGCCAGCAGTGACGTAGCGGGACGCACAGATACGCAGTATTTT
cdr3_aa: CASSDVAGRTDTQYF

j_call: TRBJ2-7
d_call: TRBD1
clone_size: .
v_call: TRBV19
cdr3_nt: TGTGCCAGTAGTATCACAGGGGACTACGAGCAGTACTTC
cdr3_aa: CASSITGDYEQYF

j_call: TRBJ1-5
d_call: TRBD1
clone_size: .
v_call: TRBV6-1
cdr3_nt: TGTGCCAGCAGAACAGGGGGCCGGGAACAGCCCCAGCATTTT
cdr3_aa: CASRTGGREQPQHF

j_call: TRBJ2-5
d_call: .
clone_size: .
v_call: TRBV27
cdr3_nt: TGTGCCAGCAGTATAGGGGGTCGAGGAGAGACCCAGTACTTC
cdr3_aa: CASSIGGRGETQYF

j_call: TRBJ2-2
d_call: .
clone_size: .
v_call: TRBV7-6
cdr3_nt: TGTGCCAGCAGCCGAGCCCGGGGCACCGGGGAGCTGTTTTTT
cdr3_aa: CASSRARGTGELFF

j_call: TRBJ1-1
d_call: .
clone_size: .
v_call: TRBV30
cdr3_nt: TGTGCCTGGATGCTGAGGGTAGGGACTGAAGCTTTCTTT
cdr3_aa: CAWMLRVGTEAFF

j_call: TRBJ2-5
d_call: .
clone_size: .
v_call: TRBV9
cdr3_nt: TGTGCCAGCAGCCCGGACTCCTCGGTTACGACCCAGTACTTC
cdr3_aa: CASSPDSSVTTQYF

j_call: TRBJ1-4
d_call: TRBD1
clone_size: .
v_call: TRBV6-5
cdr3_nt: TGTGCCAGCAGTTACGGGACAGCTTCTGAAAAACTGTTTTTT
cdr3_aa: CASSYGTASEKLFF

j_call: TRBJ1-1
d_call: .
clone_size: .
v_call: TRBV7-9
cdr3_nt: TGTGCCAGCAGCTGGGATCTACAGGGCGTTGAGGCTTTCTTT
cdr3_aa: CASSWDLQGVEAFF

j_call: TRBJ2-7
d_call: TRBD2
clone_size: once
v_call: TRBV5-1
cdr3_nt: TGCGCCAGCAGCTTGGGGCTAGCGGGAAGTTACGAGCAGTACTTC
cdr3_aa: CASSLGLAGSYEQYF

j_call: TRBJ1-5
d_call: .
clone_size: .
v_call: TRBV30
cdr3_nt: TGTGCCTGGAGTGCAGGCCCCAGCAATCAGCCCCAGCATTTT
cdr3_aa: CAWSAGPSNQPQHF

j_call: TRBJ1-3
d_call: .
clone_size: .
v_call: TRBV29-1
cdr3_nt: TGCAGCGTTGAAGCCTCGGTGGGAAACACCATATATTTT
cdr3_aa: CSVEASVGNTIYF

j_call: TRBJ1-2
d_call: .
clone_size: .
v_call: TRBV11-2
cdr3_nt: TGTGCCAGCAGCAAGGACAGCTATGGCTACACCTTC
cdr3_aa: CASSKDSYGYTF

j_call: TRBJ2-4
d_call: TRBD2
clone_size: .
v_call: TRBV9
cdr3_nt: TGTGCCAGCAGCGCGGGCCCCGGGTGGACTAGGAGGTACTTC
cdr3_aa: CASSAGPGWTRRYF

j_call: TRBJ2-1
d_call: TRBD2
clone_size: .
v_call: TRBV9
cdr3_nt: TGTGCCAGCAGCGTACAGACTAGCGGGGGCAATGAGCAGTTCTTC
cdr3_aa: CASSVQTSGGNEQFF

j_call: TRBJ2-1
d_call: TRBD1
clone_size: .
v_call: TRBV11-2
cdr3_nt: TGTGCCAGCAGCTTAGTCCAGGGGGCCGATGAGCAGTTCTTC
cdr3_aa: CASSLVQGADEQFF

j_call: TRBJ2-2
d_call: .
clone_size: .
v_call: TRBV27
cdr3_nt: TGTGCCAGCAGCTTTCGGACCGGGGAGCTGTTTTTT
cdr3_aa: CASSFRTGELFF

j_call: TRBJ2-1
d_call: TRBD2
clone_size: .
v_call: TRBV28
cdr3_nt: TGTGCCAGCCTTGGACTAGCGGGGAACAATGAGCAGTTCTTC
cdr3_aa: CASLGLAGNNEQFF

j_call: TRBJ1-1
d_call: .
clone_size: .
v_call: TRBV6-5
cdr3_nt: TGTGCCAGCAGTTACGATCCGAGGAACACTGAAGCTTTCTTT
cdr3_aa: CASSYDPRNTEAFF

j_call: TRBJ2-5
d_call: .
clone_size: .
v_call: TRBV12-5
cdr3_nt: TGTGCTAGCCAGAGCACTTCAGGGCCCCAAGAGACCCAGTACTTC
cdr3_aa: CASQSTSGPQETQYF

j_call: TRBJ1-3
d_call: .
clone_size: .
v_call: TRBV9
cdr3_nt: TGTGCCAGCGCCGGGCAGGGAGGAAACACCATATACTTT
cdr3_aa: CASAGQGGNTIYF

j_call: TRBJ2-4
d_call: TRBD1
clone_size: .
v_call: TRBV6-5
cdr3_nt: TGTGCCAGCAGGATTACGGCTAGGACAGGGGACATTCAGTACTTC
cdr3_aa: CASRITARTGDIQYF

j_call: TRBJ1-2
d_call: .
clone_size: .
v_call: TRBV30
cdr3_nt: TGTGCCTGGAGCGGACAGAGCTACTATGGCTACACCTTC
cdr3_aa: CAWSGQSYYGYTF

j_call: TRBJ1-2
d_call: .
clone_size: .
v_call: TRBV29-1
cdr3_nt: TGCAGCGTTGACAGGGTGGGGTATGGCTACACCTTC
cdr3_aa: CSVDRVGYGYTF

j_call: TRBJ1-5
d_call: .
clone_size: .
v_call: TRBV5-6
cdr3_nt: TGTGCCAGCAGCTTGGGCACTTACAATCAGCCCCAGCATTTT
cdr3_aa: CASSLGTYNQPQHF

j_call: TRBJ1-6
d_call: .
clone_size: .
v_call: TRBV6-5
cdr3_nt: TGTGCCAGCAGTTATTTGACTAATAATTCACCCCTCCACTTT
cdr3_aa: CASSYLTNNSPLHF

j_call: TRBJ2-1
d_call: .
clone_size: few
v_call: TRBV7-9
cdr3_nt: TGTGCCAGCAGCTTAAGTAGTTATCGGAATGAGCAGTTCTTC
cdr3_aa: CASSLSSYRNEQFF

j_call: TRBJ2-5
d_call: TRBD2
clone_size: .
v_call: TRBV29-1
cdr3_nt: TGCAGCGTTCCTGACCACAAGACTAGCTCAGAGACCCAGTACTTC
cdr3_aa: CSVPDHKTSSETQYF

j_call: TRBJ2-3
d_call: TRBD2
clone_size: .
v_call: TRBV7-2
cdr3_nt: TGTGCCAGCAGCTTTTCTAGCGGGGGCACAGATACGCAGTATTTT
cdr3_aa: CASSFSSGGTDTQYF

j_call: TRBJ2-5
d_call: .
clone_size: once
v_call: TRBV9
cdr3_nt: TGTGCCAGCAGCGCCCGGGACTTGGAGACCCAGTACTTC
cdr3_aa: CASSARDLETQYF

j_call: TRBJ1-1
d_call: TRBD1
clone_size: few
v_call: TRBV4-1
cdr3_nt: TGCGCCAGCAGCCCTCGGACAGGGGGGAACACTGAAGCTTTCTTT
cdr3_aa: CASSPRTGGNTEAFF

j_call: TRBJ1-1
d_call: TRBD1
clone_size: once
v_call: TRBV5-1
cdr3_nt: TGCGCCAGCAGCGGCGGGGACAGGGAAACTGAAGCTTTCTTT
cdr3_aa: CASSGGDRETEAFF

j_call: TRBJ1-1
d_call: .
clone_size: .
v_call: TRBV5-6
cdr3_nt: TGTGCCAGCAGCTTGCAGCAGGGAAACACTGAAGCTTTCTTT
cdr3_aa: CASSLQQGNTEAFF

j_call: TRBJ2-1
d_call: TRBD2
clone_size: .
v_call: TRBV7-2
cdr3_nt: TGTGCCAGCAGCCCCGGCGGGACTAATCAGTTCTTC
cdr3_aa: CASSPGGTNQFF

j_call: TRBJ1-1
d_call: .
clone_size: .
v_call: TRBV4-1
cdr3_nt: TGCGCCAGCAGCCAAGGAAAGACTCCCAACACTGAAGCTTTCTTT
cdr3_aa: CASSQGKTPNTEAFF

j_call: TRBJ1-1
d_call: .
clone_size: .
v_call: TRBV5-1
cdr3_nt: TGCGCCAGCAGCTTGGTGTCTGGGGCCAACACTGAAGCTTTCTTT
cdr3_aa: CASSLVSGANTEAFF

j_call: TRBJ2-7
d_call: TRBD2
clone_size: .
v_call: TRBV5-1
cdr3_nt: TGCGCCAGCAGCAACAGCGGGGGGGCGACCTACGAGCAGTACTTC
cdr3_aa: CASSNSGGATYEQYF

j_call: TRBJ2-1
d_call: TRBD2
clone_size: .
v_call: TRBV15
cdr3_nt: TGTGCCACCAGCAGGCGAGGCCTGGGCGGGAGTGAGCAGTTCTTC
cdr3_aa: CATSRRGLGGSEQFF

j_call: TRBJ1-1
d_call: .
clone_size: .
v_call: TRBV5-4
cdr3_nt: TGTGCCAGCAGCTCCCGGACAGCTTATAACACTGAAGCTTTCTTT
cdr3_aa: CASSSRTAYNTEAFF

j_call: TRBJ1-5
d_call: .
clone_size: .
v_call: TRBV29-1
cdr3_nt: TGCAGCGTTGGACAGGAACAGCCCCAGCATTTT
cdr3_aa: CSVGQEQPQHF

j_call: TRBJ1-5
d_call: .
clone_size: once
v_call: TRBV28
cdr3_nt: TGTGCCAGCAGATCAGGTCTGGGGCCCCAGCATTTT
cdr3_aa: CASRSGLGPQHF

j_call: TRBJ1-5
d_call: .
clone_size: .
v_call: TRBV10-3
cdr3_nt: TGTGCCATCTCCACAGTCAATCAGCCCCAGCATTTT
cdr3_aa: CAISTVNQPQHF

j_call: TRBJ1-1
d_call: .
clone_size: .
v_call: TRBV5-1
cdr3_nt: TGCGCCAGCACGGGCACTGAAGCTTTCTTT
cdr3_aa: CASTGTEAFF

j_call: TRBJ1-4
d_call: .
clone_size: .
v_call: TRBV30
cdr3_nt: TGTGCCTGGAGTGTAGGCGAAGGGAGTAATGAAAAACTGTTTTTT
cdr3_aa: CAWSVGEGSNEKLFF

j_call: TRBJ1-5
d_call: TRBD1
clone_size: .
v_call: TRBV30
cdr3_nt: TGTGCCTGGAGTCCAGACAGGGACCGGCCCCAGCATTTT
cdr3_aa: CAWSPDRDRPQHF

j_call: TRBJ2-2
d_call: .
clone_size: .
v_call: TRBV11-2
cdr3_nt: TGTGCCAGCAGCTTAGGAGGAGGGGCCCGGACCGGGGAGCTGTTTTTT
cdr3_aa: CASSLGGGARTGELFF